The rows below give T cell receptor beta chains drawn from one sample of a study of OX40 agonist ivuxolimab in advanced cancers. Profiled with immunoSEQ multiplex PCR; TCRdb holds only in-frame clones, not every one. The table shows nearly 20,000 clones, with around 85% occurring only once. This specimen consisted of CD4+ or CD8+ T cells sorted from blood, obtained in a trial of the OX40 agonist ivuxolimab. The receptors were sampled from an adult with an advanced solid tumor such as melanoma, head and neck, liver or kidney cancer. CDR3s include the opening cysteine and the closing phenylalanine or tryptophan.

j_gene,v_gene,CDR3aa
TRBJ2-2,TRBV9,CASSPRTGNTGELFF
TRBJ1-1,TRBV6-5,CASRVAGGTEAFF
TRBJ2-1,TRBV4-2,CASSLEQGHNSEQFF
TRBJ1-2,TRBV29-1,CSVGEDSRNYGYTF
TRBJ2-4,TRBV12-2,CASRLRTGKGKNIQYF
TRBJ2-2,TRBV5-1,CASSLGVGGGRAYAGELFF
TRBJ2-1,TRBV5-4,CASSSGRRYEQFF
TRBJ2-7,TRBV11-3,CASTPGGAVYEQYF
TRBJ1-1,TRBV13,CASSGDQGEDTEAFF
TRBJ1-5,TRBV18,CASSPKRDQPQHF
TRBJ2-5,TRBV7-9,CASSLVSGSTPQTQYF
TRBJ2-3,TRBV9,CASSEGGVLYFTQYF
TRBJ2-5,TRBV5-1,CASSMDGRSGTQYF
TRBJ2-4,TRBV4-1,CASSQGGPAPGNIQYF
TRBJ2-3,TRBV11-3,CASSLAEDTQYF
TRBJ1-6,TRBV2,CASSRSGQGNSPLHF
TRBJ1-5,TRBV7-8,CASSSWAGTGYQNQPQHF
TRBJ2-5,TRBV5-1,CASSLDTTQETQYF
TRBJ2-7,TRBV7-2,CASSTRQGALEQYF
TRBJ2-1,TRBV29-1,CSVGVSVNEQFF
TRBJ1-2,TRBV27,CASSLGPARNGYTF
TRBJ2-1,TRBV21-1,CASSKPPSGRAYNEQFF
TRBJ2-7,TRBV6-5,CASRIGRGTEQYF
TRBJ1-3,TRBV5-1,CASSFGQTERIYF
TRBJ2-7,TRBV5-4,CASSPGQGWFDEQYF
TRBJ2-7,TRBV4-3,CASSQVHGDYYEQYF
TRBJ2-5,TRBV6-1,CASSWRLQETQYF
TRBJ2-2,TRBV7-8,CASSFRTGGGGSGELFF